A single sample is the source of the 8 T cell receptor beta chains below, sequenced in a study of graft-versus-host responses after intestinal transplantation. No cognate antigen is known for these TCRs. Generated by immunoSEQ multiplex PCR, the TCRdb table keeps only in-frame clones and is missing some. This sample has around 100,000 clones, with 80% to 95% found just once. The specimen was unstimulated CD8+ T cells sorted from spleen or lymph node cells, collected before intestinal transplant. The receptors stem from a human donor who received an intestinal transplant.

This chain joins TRBV4-1 and TRBJ2-1, with 7 nucleotides matching TRBD2. The J segment lost 6 bases and the V segment lost 1 base, leaving 6 bases of the junction unmatched. The CDR3 runs 15 residues. The germline V gene encodes CDR1 MGHRA and CDR2 YSYEKL. CDR3 nucleotide sequence: TGCGCCAGCAGCCAAGGCACGGGGGGAGGCAATGAGCAGTTCTTC. Protein sequence: CASSQGTGGGNEQFF.

The genes are TRBV7-8 and TRBJ2-1; D is perhaps TRBD1 or TRBD2 (6 bases each). The CDR3 runs 14 residues. Germline values: CDR1 SGHVS, CDR2 FQNEAQ. V dropped 11 bases and J dropped 8 bases, with 22 bases sitting between them. DNA for the CDR3: TGTGCCGCCCGGGGGCAGGGCGGGAACGATGAGCAGTTCTTC. The encoded protein is CAARGQGGNDEQFF. Full variable domain (outside the CDR3, taken from reference TRBV7-8 and TRBJ2-1): GAGVSQSPRYKVAKRGQDVALRCDPISGHVSLFWYQQALGQGPEFLTYFQNEAQLDKSGLPSDRFFAERPEGSVSTLKIQRTQQEDSAVYLCAARGQGGNDEQFFGPGTRLTVL.

The CDR3 DNA sequence: TGCGCCAGCAGCTCAGGGGGCAGGGAGACCCAGTACTTC. This translates into CASSSGGRETQYF. This chain joins TRBV4-1 and TRBJ2-5; TRBD1 agrees at 8 bases. Germline V CDR1 and CDR2: MGHRA, YSYEKL. This CDR3 has 13 residues. Trimming removed 5 bases from V and 5 bases from J; junction bases left unmatched: 4.

This chain joins TRBV27 and TRBJ2-3; 7 bases match TRBD2. From germline, CDR1 is MNHEY and CDR2 SMNVEV (reference sequence). With 5 bases clipped from V and 2 bases from J, the junction kept 10 bases outside the gene matches. The CDR3 contains 16 residues. CDR3: CASSPWGGTVTDTQYF. CDR3 in DNA: TGTGCCAGCAGTCCTTGGGGGGGGACCGTCACAGATACGCAGTATTTT.

This chain uses TRBV13 with TRBJ2-1; D is unresolved. The CDR3 length is 12 residues. CDR1 is PRHDT, CDR2 FYEKMQ, per germline (reference sequence). V was shortened by 2 bases and J by 7 bases, with 6 bases between the two germline ends. The CDR3 here is CASSLQSNEQFF. CDR3 in DNA: TGTGCCAGCAGCTTACAATCTAATGAGCAGTTCTTC.

A single count supports this clone. This chain joins TRBV9 and TRBJ2-7; D may be TRBD2 (7 bases). Trimming left V 4 bases short and J 1 base short, with 15 bases between. The CDR3 contains 15 residues. Germline assignment: CDR1 SGDLS and CDR2 YYNGEE. CDR3 in amino acids: CASSPSGDISYEQYF. CDR3 nucleotides: TGTGCCAGCAGCCCGAGCGGGGACATATCCTACGAGCAGTACTTC.

The chain joins TRBV6-1 to TRBJ2-2, with 11 bases lining up with TRBD1. The CDR3 length is 13 residues. With V trimmed by 10 bases and J by 6 bases, 4 bases remained unmatched. In germline, CDR1 is MNHNS, CDR2 SASEGT. The CDR3 bases are TGTGCCACCAGGGACAGGGGGGCCGGGGAGCTGTTTTTT. Its protein is CATRDRGAGELFF.

This clone was observed a single time. CDR3 amino acids: CASSPPGESNYGYTF. The CDR3 DNA follows: TGTGCCAGCAGCCCACCCGGGGAGTCTAACTATGGCTACACCTTC. The rearrangement links TRBV7-2 to TRBJ1-2; D not resolved. CDR3 length: 15 amino acids. Germline V gene sequence: CDR1 SGHTA, CDR2 FQGNSA. The V and J ends lost 5 bases and 0 bases respectively, with 13 bases between them.